These 28 T cell receptor beta chains were all obtained from the same sample, sequenced in a study of CD8+CD57+ T cells in acquired aplastic anemia. It was genomic DNA that served as the template for profiling TCR beta VDJ and CDR3. TCRdb re-derived calls from the reads in MiXCR, one entry per CDR3 protein. In the table there are around 160,000 distinct CDR3 sequences, about 45% of which are singletons. Flow cytometry had shown expanded CD8+CD57+ cells in the patients chosen for sequencing. The sample comprised sorted CD4+, CD8+, or CD8+CD57+ T cells (not recorded which) from PBMCs. The receptors stem from a human donor with aplastic anemia.

This clonotype occurred many times. The chain joins TRBV24-1 to TRBJ2-1, with D perhaps matching TRBD2 (6 bases). This CDR3 comprises 15 residues. Germline assignment: CDR1 KGHDR and CDR2 SFDVKD. The germline V and J ends were trimmed by 0 bases and 4 bases, with 9 bases remaining between them. The CDR3 DNA follows: TGTGCCACCAGTGATTTGGCTAGCGCGTACAATGAGCAGTTCTTC. Translation gives CATSDLASAYNEQFF.

J is TRBJ1-5 and V is TRBV20-1, with 8 bases lining up with TRBD1. Germline V gives CDR1 DFQATT, CDR2 SNEGSKA (reference sequence). The V and J ends lost 5 bases and 7 bases, in that order; junction bases with no gene match: 7. The length of the CDR3 is 13 residues. CDR3 loop: CSASTGEGQPQHF. The CDR3 nucleotides read TGCAGTGCTTCGACAGGGGAAGGCCAGCCCCAGCATTTT.

This clonotype was found many times. V is TRBV10-2 and J is TRBJ2-7, with D perhaps matching TRBD1 or TRBD2 (5 bases each). Between the trimmed V and J ends, which lost 5 bases and 6 bases, there was a span of 8 bases. The CDR3 length is 11 residues. Germline assignment: CDR1 WSHSY and CDR2 SAAADI. The CDR3 DNA reads TGCGCCAGCAGTACGGGGACCGAGCAGTACTTC. Translation gives CASSTGTEQYF.

This clonotype was observed many times. This chain connects TRBV20-1 to TRBJ2-5; the D gene could be TRBD1 or TRBD2 (5 bases each). Trimming cost V 6 bases and J 3 bases, with 11 bases left between them. CDR3 length equals 12 residues. Germline loops: CDR1 DFQATT, CDR2 SNEGSKA (reference sequence). Here the CDR3 DNA reads TGCAGTGCCTGGGACCGGAAAGAGACCCAGTACTTC. This gives the protein CSAWDRKETQYF.

The rearrangement links TRBV12-3 or TRBV12-4 to TRBJ2-3; 10 bases map to TRBD2. The CDR3 runs 16 residues. The ends lost 4 bases at V and 5 bases at J; junction bases unmatched: 9. DNA for the CDR3: TGTGCCAGCAGTTACACTGGGACTAGCGAGAAAGATACGCAGTATTTT. Amino acids: CASSYTGTSEKDTQYF.

The genes are TRBV2 and TRBJ1-2; D uncertain. Germline V gene sequence: CDR1 SNHLY, CDR2 FYNNEI. The CDR3 has 11 amino acids. V was clipped by 7 bases and J by 0 bases, with 3 bases between them. CDR3 protein: CASNTNYGYTF. CDR3 sequence (DNA): TGTGCCAGCAATACTAACTATGGCTACACCTTC.

The chain links TRBV5-1 to TRBJ1-1; D may be TRBD1 (5 bases). Trimming took 3 bases from V and 3 from J, leaving 12 bases between them. CDR1 is SGHRS, CDR2 YFSETQ, per germline. The CDR3 sequence is 14 residues long. This chain's CDR3 is CASSSQGGDTEAFF. The CDR3 nucleotides read TGCGCCAGCAGCTCTCAGGGTGGGGACACTGAAGCTTTCTTT.

The table lists this clonotype with many counts. The rearrangement links TRBV2 to TRBJ2-2, with a tentative D call TRBD2 (5 bases). The CDR3 is 14 amino acids. Trimming cost V 6 bases and J 5 bases, with 13 bases left between them. Germline V gene sequence: CDR1 SNHLY, CDR2 FYNNEI. CDR3 nucleotides: TGTGCCAGCAGAGACGACTCGGGGACCGGGGAGCTGTTTTTT. Translated: CASRDDSGTGELFF.

This clonotype was detected ten times or more. The rearrangement uses TRBV7-9 and TRBJ2-3, with unresolved D. The CDR3 is made up of 16 amino acids. Germline lookup yields CDR1 SEHNR and CDR2 FQNEAQ (reference sequence). V dropped 1 base and J dropped 2 bases, with 13 bases sitting between them. The CDR3 protein is CASSLDRNQNTDTQYF. In nucleotides, the CDR3 is TGTGCCAGCAGCTTAGACCGCAATCAGAACACAGATACGCAGTATTTT.

Worth noting for this clonotype: This could be a read error, since a much larger clone is one nucleotide away. The chain uses TRBV6-1 and TRBJ2-2; D gene ambiguous. Looked up from germline, CDR1 is MNHNS and CDR2 is SASEGT. This CDR3 has 12 residues. With 5 bases removed from V and 7 bases from J, the gap between germline ends came to 8 bases. CDR3 region: CASSKGFGELFF. The CDR3 DNA reads as TGTGCCAGCAGTAAGGGTTTCGGGGAGCTGTTTTTT.

V gene TRBV2 combines with J gene TRBJ2-1; 9 bases are a match to TRBD2. Germline V CDR1 and CDR2: SNHLY, FYNNEI. The CDR3 is 15 amino acids. J gave up 6 bases and V 5 bases, and 8 bases lay outside the gene matches. The CDR3 is CASSPRLAASNEQFF. In nucleotides, the CDR3 is TGTGCCAGCAGTCCGAGACTAGCGGCTTCCAATGAGCAGTTCTTC.

The chain carries TRBV5-4 and TRBJ1-5; D perhaps matches TRBD1 (5 bases). Germline assignment: CDR1 SGHNT and CDR2 YYREEE (reference sequence). Deletions cut 8 bases from V and 4 bases from J, with 19 bases between. The CDR3 is 15 amino acids. The CDR3 region has the DNA TGTGCCAGTACCCTATACCGACAGCCTAATCAGCCCCAGCATTTT. Translated: CASTLYRQPNQPQHF. Drawing the rest from reference TRBV5-4 and TRBJ1-5, the complete variable domain is ETGVTQSPTHLIKTRGQQVTLRCSSQSGHNTVSWYQQALGQGPQFIFQYYREEENGRGNFPPRFSGLQFPNYSSELNVNALELDDSALYLCASTLYRQPNQPQHFGDGTRLSIL.

The genes are TRBV20-1 and TRBJ2-5; D might be TRBD2 (7 bases). This CDR3 region has 14 residues. CDR1 DFQATT and CDR2 SNEGSKA come from the germline V gene (reference sequence). Trimming removed 3 bases from V and 5 bases from J, with 16 bases in between. In DNA form, the CDR3 reads TGCAGTGCTAGTGGGGAGGGGGGCACGGAGACCCAGTACTTC. This encodes CSASGEGGTETQYF.

This clonotype has at least ten counts. The V call is TRBV24-1, the J call TRBJ1-1; D is perhaps TRBD1 (5 bases). CDR1 is KGHDR, CDR2 SFDVKD, per germline. CDR3 size: 13 residues. Trimming removed 5 bases from V and 10 bases from J, with 16 bases in between. CDR3: CATSVEGPGGAFF. The CDR3 DNA follows: TGTGCCACCAGTGTGGAGGGACCGGGCGGAGCTTTCTTT.

This clonotype came up once. This chain links TRBV29-1 with TRBJ2-6, with no clear D. Per the germline V gene, CDR1 is SQVTM and CDR2 is ANQGSEA. There are 15 residues in the CDR3. V was trimmed by 3 bases and J by 0 bases, leaving 9 bases between them. In DNA form, the CDR3 reads TGCAGCGTTGAGTCCAGTCCCTCTGGGGCCAACGTCCTGACTTTC. Residues: CSVESSPSGANVLTF.

There are many counts of this clonotype. The chain is built from TRBV12-3 or TRBV12-4 and TRBJ2-5, with 7 bases identical to TRBD1. The CDR3 has 14 amino acids. V gave up 4 bases and J gave up 3 bases; unmatched junction bases: 5. The DNA of the CDR3 is TGTGCCAGCAGTTATTCCGGACAGGAAGAGACCCAGTACTTC. It specifies CASSYSGQEETQYF.

The chain links TRBV20-1 to TRBJ2-1; 10 positions match TRBD2. Germline V gene lookup returns CDR1 DFQATT and CDR2 SNEGSKA (reference sequence). V lost 6 bases and J lost 7; bases outside the gene matches: 6. This CDR3 is 13 amino acids long. Written as DNA, the CDR3 is TGCAGTGCCCACGCTAGCGGGAGAAATGAGCAGTTCTTC. Protein product: CSAHASGRNEQFF.

As concerns this clonotype: It may be a read error: a sequence one base away is much more abundant. The DNA is left out, because the CDR3 cannot be placed on it with certainty; the CDR3 is given as TCRdb lists it. The chain joins TRBV30 to TRBJ2-7; the tabulated D call, TRBD1, remains unverified against the DNA. Termini included, the CDR3 measures 12 amino acids. Germline lookup yields CDR1 GTSNPN and CDR2 SVGIG (reference sequence). Here the CDR3 reads CAWGTGTYERYF.

Note on this clonotype: The junction shows a germline mismatch at one end, possibly a read error. This chain connects TRBV9 to TRBJ2-5; weak D call: TRBD2 (6 bases). This CDR3 has 16 residues. Germline V lookup: CDR1 SGDLS, CDR2 YYNGEE. The CDR3 coding sequence is TGTGCCAGCACCGTAGGTAGCGGAGCTTACAATGAGACCCAGTACTTC. Its translation: CASTVGSGAYNETQYF.

This clonotype occurred a few times. The chain links TRBV20-1 to TRBJ2-3; D is perhaps TRBD1 or TRBD2 (5 bases each). Between the trimmed V and J ends, which lost 3 bases and 0 bases, there was a span of 7 bases. Germline values: CDR1 DFQATT, CDR2 SNEGSKA (reference sequence). The CDR3 spans 13 residues. In DNA form, the CDR3 reads TGCAGTGCTAGCGGGGACAGCACAGATACGCAGTATTTT. Its protein is CSASGDSTDTQYF.

Ten or more counts support this clonotype. This chain uses TRBV14 with TRBJ1-1; D is uncertain. With 4 bases removed from V and 1 base from J, the gap between germline ends came to 10 bases. This CDR3 contains 14 residues. Looked up from germline, CDR1 is SGHDN and CDR2 is FVKESK. CDR3 protein: CASSPVPSNTEAFF. As DNA, the CDR3 is TGTGCCAGCAGCCCAGTGCCCTCGAACACTGAAGCTTTCTTT.

The V and J genes are TRBV20-1 and TRBJ1-3; D remains ambiguous. Germline V lookup: CDR1 DFQATT, CDR2 SNEGSKA (reference sequence). V was cut by 0 bases and J by 2 bases, with 8 bases left in between. The CDR3 contains 14 residues. Here the CDR3 DNA reads TGCAGTGCTAGAGATTACCTGGCTGGAAACACCATATATTTT. This sequence encodes CSARDYLAGNTIYF.

The CDR3 DNA reads as TGTGCCAGCAGTGTGGGACAACAGGGGAAGGGCGGGGAGCTGTTTTTT. Protein product: CASSVGQQGKGGELFF. The V and J genes are TRBV2 and TRBJ2-2, with TRBD1 matching over 7 bases. With V trimmed by 4 bases and J by 7 bases, 12 bases remained unmatched. The germline gives CDR1 SNHLY, CDR2 FYNNEI. This CDR3 comprises 16 residues.

The CDR3 DNA reads TGTGCCACCAGTAAGGACAGCACCTCACCCCTCCACTTT. Translating gives CATSKDSTSPLHF. This chain uses TRBV24-1 with TRBJ1-6; D is perhaps TRBD1 (6 bases). With 6 bases removed from V and 10 bases from J, the gap between germline ends came to 12 bases. CDR1 KGHDR and CDR2 SFDVKD come from the germline V gene. CDR3 size: 13 residues.

The gene calls are TRBV30 and TRBJ2-3; 8 bases match TRBD2. This CDR3 spans 18 amino acids. Looked up from germline, CDR1 is GTSNPN and CDR2 is SVGIG (reference sequence). The J segment lost 6 bases and the V segment lost 3 bases, leaving 20 bases of the junction unmatched. The CDR3 coding sequence is TGTGCCTGGAGCCTTCTTCGATCCGGGACTAGGGGACTGGATACGCAGTATTTT. Its protein is CAWSLLRSGTRGLDTQYF.

Worth noting for this clonotype: A much larger clone lies one base from this, so it may be a read error. The chain joins TRBV6-4 to TRBJ1-1; 7 nucleotides line up with TRBD1. CDR3 length equals 13 residues. Germline V lookup: CDR1 MRHNA, CDR2 SNTAGT. CDR3: CAGSPRQGVEAFF. In nucleotides, the CDR3 is TGTGCCGGCAGTCCTAGACAGGGTGTTGAAGCTTTCTTT.

This clonotype showed up many times. This rearrangement joins TRBV20-1 to TRBJ1-1, with D possibly TRBD1 on 5 matching bases. V shed 6 bases and J shed 1 base, with 12 bases lying between them. CDR1 and CDR2 (germline): DFQATT, SNEGSKA (reference sequence). The CDR3 has 13 amino acids. CDR3 protein: CSASTGANTEAFF. Here the CDR3 DNA reads TGCAGTGCCTCCACAGGAGCGAACACTGAAGCTTTCTTT.

The table lists this clonotype with many counts. V is TRBV7-2 and J is TRBJ2-3; D is perhaps TRBD2 (6 bases). CDR1 SGHTA and CDR2 FQGNSA come from the germline V gene. This CDR3 is built from 14 residues. The V end was cut by 2 bases, the J end by 6 bases, with 12 bases between. CDR3 in amino acids: CASSLSAGTDTQYF. The CDR3 DNA sequence: TGTGCCAGCAGCTTATCCGCGGGAACCGATACGCAGTATTTT.